The rows below give T cell receptor beta chains drawn from one sample of a study of metastatic and nonmetastatic thyroid tumors. TCRdb re-clonotyped the PCR reads through MiXCR. The table has several thousand clones, around a third seen once. Sequences were obtained from adjacent normal tissue. The receptor set was obtained from a female donor with papillary thyroid cancer or a benign thyroid nodule (not recorded which). Some clones in this sample may be carry-over from other donors' samples. Each CDR3 is given with its conserved first and last residue. Fields, in order: J gene, V gene, clone size, D gene, CDR3 DNA, CDR3 protein. The D gene is left open where the match is weak. Clone size is shown for a subset of rows, as once, few, many or a class of expanded clone.

TRBJ1-6,TRBV11-1,.,TRBD1,TGTGCCAGCAGCTTAGACGGGGACAGGGGAGATTCACCCCTCCACTTT,CASSLDGDRGDSPLHF
TRBJ2-1,TRBV6-6,.,TRBD2,TGTGCCAGCAGTTTAACAACTAGCGGGAGGGCCTATGAGCAGTTCTTC,CASSLTTSGRAYEQFF
TRBJ2-7,TRBV5-1,once,.,TGCGCCAGCAGCTTGGCTATGGGCCCCTACGAGCAGTACTTC,CASSLAMGPYEQYF
TRBJ1-5,TRBV20-1,.,.,TGCAGTGCTGCCAGGGGTAATCAGCCCCAGCATTTT,CSAARGNQPQHF
TRBJ2-7,TRBV6-2/TRBV6-3,.,TRBD2,TGTGCCAGCAGTTACGCCCCAAAGACTAGCAGCGAGCAGTACTTC,CASSYAPKTSSEQYF
TRBJ1-4,TRBV6-1,few,.,TGTGCCAGCAGTGCAAGGACAGCTAGTGCTATGGAAAAACTGTTTTTT,CASSARTASAMEKLFF
TRBJ1-1,TRBV30,.,TRBD1,TGTGCCTGGAACAGGGGGCAGAACACTGAAGCTTTCTTT,CAWNRGQNTEAFF
TRBJ1-5,TRBV20-1,.,.,TGCAGTGCTAGAGATGGAAATCAGCCCCAGCATTTT,CSARDGNQPQHF
TRBJ2-7,TRBV20-1,.,.,TGCAGTGCTAGGTCCAGAGTTGGGATCTACGAGCAGTACTTC,CSARSRVGIYEQYF
TRBJ1-2,TRBV5-1,.,TRBD1,TGCGCCAGCAGCTTGGGGGACAGGATTAACTATGGCTACACCTTC,CASSLGDRINYGYTF
TRBJ2-3,TRBV28,few,TRBD2,TGTGCCAGCAGTTCGATTAGCGGGTCTAGCACAGATACGCAGTATTTT,CASSSISGSSTDTQYF
TRBJ1-2,TRBV7-9,few,TRBD1,TGTGCCAGCAGCCCGGGACAGAACGATGGCTACACCTTC,CASSPGQNDGYTF
TRBJ1-5,TRBV6-1,.,TRBD1,TGTGCCAGCAGTGAAAATTCGGACAGGGAAGATCAGCCCCAGCATTTT,CASSENSDREDQPQHF
TRBJ2-7,TRBV5-1,.,TRBD1,TGCGCCAGCAGCTTGTACAGGACAGGGAACGAGCAGTACTTC,CASSLYRTGNEQYF
TRBJ1-3,TRBV7-6,.,.,TGTGCCAGCAGCACCACAGTCTCTGGAAACACCATATATTTT,CASSTTVSGNTIYF
TRBJ1-1,TRBV28,few,.,TGTGCCAGCAGCTTAGGGGGGGCCACTGAAGCTTTCTTT,CASSLGGATEAFF
TRBJ1-6,TRBV4-1,.,.,TGCGCCAGCAGCGCATCCCTCCGCCGTAAGGGTTCCTATAATTCACCCCTCCACTTT,CASSASLRRKGSYNSPLHF
TRBJ1-5,TRBV6-1,.,TRBD1,TGTGCCACCTCCAAAGGGGGACAGAATTATCAGCCCCAGCATTTT,CATSKGGQNYQPQHF
TRBJ2-1,TRBV28,.,TRBD2,TGTGCCAGCAGTTTATACCGGGCTAGCGGGGATGACAATGAGCAGTTCTTC,CASSLYRASGDDNEQFF
TRBJ1-2,TRBV6-1,few,.,TGTGCCAGCAGTGAGGGTCCGAGCGTTAACTATGGCTACACCTTC,CASSEGPSVNYGYTF
TRBJ2-5,TRBV29-1,medium-sized,.,TGCAGCGTTTGGGGGGCCGGGGAGACCCAGTACTTC,CSVWGAGETQYF
TRBJ1-1,TRBV3-1,.,.,TGTGCCAGCAGCCAGTTTGAAACTGAAGCTTTCTTT,CASSQFETEAFF
TRBJ2-1,TRBV18,medium-sized,.,TGTGCCAGCTCAGTTACTACCCACAATGAGCAGTTCTTC,CASSVTTHNEQFF
TRBJ2-7,TRBV11-2,.,.,TGTGCCAGCAGAAGATATGGGCGATCGAGGGCCTACGAGCAGTACTTC,CASRRYGRSRAYEQYF
TRBJ2-6,TRBV27,few,.,TGTGCCAGCAGTTTTTCGTCAGGAGGGGTGGCTGGGGCCAACGTCCTGACTTTC,CASSFSSGGVAGANVLTF
TRBJ2-2,TRBV4-3,.,TRBD2,TGCGCCAGCAGCCAAGATGACCGGGGGGCGAACACCGGGGAGCTGTTTTTT,CASSQDDRGANTGELFF
TRBJ2-5,TRBV6-1,.,TRBD2,TGTGCCAGCAGTGTAATAGCGGGAGAAGAGACCCAGTACTTC,CASSVIAGEETQYF
TRBJ2-7,TRBV6-1,few,.,TGTGCCAGCAGTCCCACCCAGGGCTACGAGCAGTACTTC,CASSPTQGYEQYF
TRBJ2-2,TRBV6-5,few,.,TGTGCCAGCAGTACTGAATACAGGGCGAACACCGGGGAGCTGTTTTTT,CASSTEYRANTGELFF
TRBJ2-2,TRBV7-2,medium-sized,TRBD2,TGTGCCAGCAGCTTCCTAAATCCGGGACTAGCGGGACCCGGGGAGCTGTTTTTT,CASSFLNPGLAGPGELFF
TRBJ1-1,TRBV6-1,.,.,TGTGCCAGCTGGCCACAGGGATTCATGAACACTGAATCTTTCTTT,CASWPQGFMNTESFF
TRBJ2-1,TRBV6-1,large,.,TGTGCCAGCAGTGAACAAATAAATGAGCAGTTCTTC,CASSEQINEQFF
TRBJ2-5,TRBV5-1,.,.,TGCGCCAGCAGCCGTGGACCGAGAGGGGTTGGGGAGACCCAGTACTTC,CASSRGPRGVGETQYF
TRBJ2-1,TRBV6-1,.,.,TGTGCCAGCAGTGAAGGGGGGTACGAGCAGTTCTTC,CASSEGGYEQFF